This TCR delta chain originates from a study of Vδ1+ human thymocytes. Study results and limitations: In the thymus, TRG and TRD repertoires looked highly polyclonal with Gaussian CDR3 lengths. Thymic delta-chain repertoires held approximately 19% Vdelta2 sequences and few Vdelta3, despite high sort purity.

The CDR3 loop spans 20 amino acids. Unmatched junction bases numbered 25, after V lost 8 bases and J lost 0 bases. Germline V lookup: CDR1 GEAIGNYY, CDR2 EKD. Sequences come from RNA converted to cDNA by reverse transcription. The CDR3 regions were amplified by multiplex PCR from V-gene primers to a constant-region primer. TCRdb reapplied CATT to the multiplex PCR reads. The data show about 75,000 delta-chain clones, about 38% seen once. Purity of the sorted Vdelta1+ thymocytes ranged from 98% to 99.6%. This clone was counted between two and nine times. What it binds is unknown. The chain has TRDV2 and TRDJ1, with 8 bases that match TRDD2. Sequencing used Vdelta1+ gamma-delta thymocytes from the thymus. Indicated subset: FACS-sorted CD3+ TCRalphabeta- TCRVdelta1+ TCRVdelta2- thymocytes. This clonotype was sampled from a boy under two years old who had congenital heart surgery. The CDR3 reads CASYFLPSTWGPLYTDKLIF. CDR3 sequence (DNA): TGTGCCTCCTACTTCCTACCTAGTACTTGGGGACCCCTTTACACCGATAAACTCATCTTT.